The sequence of this TCR beta chain was determined in a study of blood T cell repertoires in COVID-19. As for the study in general: PBMCs, B-cell-depleted T cells, or T cells provided the cDNA or gDNA that made up the material.

Original handling: Researchers report that nucleated cell counts were estimated from reference gene primer amplification. Method: immunoSEQ multiplex PCR; TCRdb's copy keeps in-frame clones and lacks some. The DNA was the basis for D and trimming; V, J and clone size are from that table. The data hold roughly 400,000 clones, with just under 90% observed a single time. Membership in each cohort depended on participant-reported clinical history. Recovery among Cohort 3 donors was established by two negative PCRs, clearance, or symptom resolution. Germline trimming cut 5 bases from V and 4 bases from J; bases unmatched to any gene: 10. The CDR3 contains 16 residues. Germline assignment: CDR1 SGHAT and CDR2 FQNNGV.

The J gene is TRBJ1-3, the V gene TRBV11-2, with 8 positions matching TRBD1. The TCR comes from a woman in her twenties or thirties who had recovered from COVID-19. The specimen was PBMCs or T cells enriched from blood (not recorded which). CDR3 DNA: TGTGCCAGCAGCCCACGATCAGGGGGCGCGGGAAACACCATATATTTT. Translated, it gives CASSPRSGGAGNTIYF.